This T cell receptor (beta chain) was captured by sequencing in a study of T cells in localized non-small cell lung cancer (TCRdb year 2020). Describing the broader study: T cell repertoires of 236 early-stage NSCLC patients were analyzed, with tumors being compared against uninvolved tumor-adjacent lungs. The cohort was made up of around 240 treatment-naive NSCLC patients whose localized lung tumors had been resected. The mean age of the NSCLC patients was roughly 63 years, with 130 or so men and approximately 100 women. General study outcomes and caveats: Multi-region tumor sequencing was not performed, so intratumor heterogeneity could not be excluded. Uninvolved tumor-adjacent lung showed the highest T cell clonality, higher than tumor, which suggests more focused antigenic responses in the uninvolved tumor-adjacent lung. Because the study design was exploratory, TCR variables were selected using unadjusted p-values without false-discovery rate correction. Longer overall survival was associated with higher blood T cell density, whereas shorter survival was associated with higher adjacent-lung clonality. A median of roughly 58 of the top 100 tumor clones were detected in paired uninvolved adjacent lung, and 28 of these tumor clones were also found among the top 100 clones of the paired uninvolved adjacent lung.

Trimming costs V 0 bases and J 3 bases, and their ends lie 9 bases apart. The CDR3 measures 14 amino acids from cysteine to phenylalanine. Solely the CDR3 DNA is kept, with 42 bases framed from the first base. CDR1 SGHRS and CDR2 YFSETQ are derived from the germline V gene. Comment on this clone: Its cognate antigen has yet to be identified. No base qualities exist here, and no much larger clone lies one base off it.

TCR beta CDR3 regions were sequenced from DNA using the immunoSEQ Assay. The source study handled its data this way. T cell density was computed as TCR beta template counts normalized to usable DNA estimated by amplifying housekeeping genes. The preseqR package was used to estimate richness by extrapolating to 400,000 templates for PBMC samples and to 120,000 templates for tissue samples. Clonality was defined as one minus Pielou's evenness. Differential abundance testing on productive amino-acid clonotypes, with a minimum total count of 5 and an alpha of 0.1, was used to identify tissue-enriched TCRs. The Jaccard Index and the Morisita Overlap Index were used to measure how much the repertoires overlapped between compartments. GLIPH grouped TCR beta CDR3s together with public tetramer-defined viral CDR3s, and a viral motif had to include at least three viral sequences and show V-gene enrichment. The table was pulled from immuneACCESS by TCRdb, which kept in-frame rearrangements only. Such tables lose some clones; where checked, under half of the loss comes from unresolved V genes, and the rest has no known cause. Clone size and the V and J calls come from that table; the DNA yielded D and trimming. A total of about 3,400 clones appear in this sample, under 30% of them only once. The top ten hold 15% to 17% of the sample.

At diagnosis, peripheral blood, uninvolved tumor-adjacent lung and tumor were collected and were preserved as a mix of fresh-frozen and FFPE material. The rearrangement joined TRBV5-1 to TRBJ1-1, with the D gene not confidently named. This TCR came from a female donor aged 60 or older with stage I lung adenocarcinoma. The specimen comprised lung tumor tissue, sampled before any cancer treatment. This receptor has the CDR3 CASSLEPRDTEAFF. The nucleotides read TGCGCCAGCAGCTTGGAGCCTCGGGACACTGAAGCTTTCTTT.